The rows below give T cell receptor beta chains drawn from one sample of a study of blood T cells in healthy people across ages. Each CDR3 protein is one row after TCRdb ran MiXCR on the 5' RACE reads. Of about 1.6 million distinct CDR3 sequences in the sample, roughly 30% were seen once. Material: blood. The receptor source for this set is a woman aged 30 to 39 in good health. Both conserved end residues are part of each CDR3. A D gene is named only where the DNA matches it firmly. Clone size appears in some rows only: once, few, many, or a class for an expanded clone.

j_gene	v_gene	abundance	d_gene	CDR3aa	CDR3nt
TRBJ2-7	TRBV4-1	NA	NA	CASSQWGAEREQYF	TGCGCCAGCAGCCAATGGGGGGCAGAGCGGGAGCAGTACTTC
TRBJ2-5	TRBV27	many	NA	CASSRQAGETQYF	TGTGCCAGCAGTCGACAGGCCGGGGAGACCCAGTACTTC
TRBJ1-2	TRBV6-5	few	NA	CASSYVAGAAYGYTF	TGTGCCAGCAGTTACGTCGCGGGGGCGGCCTATGGCTACACCTTC
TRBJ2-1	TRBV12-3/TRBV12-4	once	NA	CASSPRGVSTQLSYNEQFF	TGTGCCAGCAGTCCCCGCGGAGTATCTACTCAACTCTCCTACAATGAGCAGTTCTTC
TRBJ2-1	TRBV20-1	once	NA	CSARVPASRWGVAGEQFF	TGCAGTGCTAGAGTTCCTGCCTCTCGGTGGGGCGTCGCCGGGGAGCAGTTCTTC
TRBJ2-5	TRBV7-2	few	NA	CASSLEVGRQYF	TGTGCCAGCAGCTTAGAGGTGGGACGTCAGTACTTC
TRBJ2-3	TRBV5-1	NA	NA	CASSPSRAFTDTQYF	TGCGCCAGCAGCCCTTCTAGGGCCTTCACAGATACGCAGTATTTT
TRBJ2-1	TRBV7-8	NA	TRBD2	CASSLARLAGGSGNEQFF	TGTGCCAGCAGCTTAGCGAGACTAGCGGGGGGGTCGGGCAATGAGCAGTTCTTC
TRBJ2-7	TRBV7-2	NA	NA	CASSLAVGPNEQYF	TGTGCCAGCAGCTTAGCCGTAGGGCCGAACGAGCAGTACTTC
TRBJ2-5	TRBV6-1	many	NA	CASAIAPRQTQYF	TGTGCCAGTGCGATCGCCCCCCGGCAGACCCAGTACTTC
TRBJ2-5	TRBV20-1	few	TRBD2	CSARVRSGRGETQYF	TGCAGTGCTAGAGTCAGAAGCGGGAGAGGTGAGACCCAGTACTTC
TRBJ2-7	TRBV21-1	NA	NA	CASSTRGSGAAYEQYF	TGTGCCAGCAGCACCCGGGGTAGCGGGGCCGCCTACGAGCAGTACTTC
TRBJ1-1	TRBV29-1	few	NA	CSVVGGTNTNAFF	TGCAGCGTTGTTGGGGGAACGAATACGAATGCTTTCTTT
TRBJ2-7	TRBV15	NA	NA	CATSRVPGTLSYEQYF	TGTGCCACCAGCAGGGTACCGGGAACCCTCTCCTACGAGCAGTACTTC
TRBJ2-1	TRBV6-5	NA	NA	CASSGAGSDEQFF	TGTGCCAGCAGTGGGGCGGGGTCGGATGAGCAGTTCTTC
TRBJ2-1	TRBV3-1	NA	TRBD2	CASSQEGTRSSYNEQFF	TGTGCCAGCAGCCAAGAGGGGACTAGGAGCTCCTACAATGAGCAGTTCTTC
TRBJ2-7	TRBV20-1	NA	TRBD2	CSSKRDPYKQYF	TGCAGTTCAAAGCGGGACCCCTACAAGCAGTACTTC
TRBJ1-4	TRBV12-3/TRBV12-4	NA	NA	CASSLARSEKLFF	TGTGCCAGCAGTTTAGCCCGAAGTGAAAAACTGTTTTTT
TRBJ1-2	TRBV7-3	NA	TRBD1	CASSQTGRDGYTF	TGTGCCAGCAGCCAGACAGGGAGGGATGGCTACACCTTC
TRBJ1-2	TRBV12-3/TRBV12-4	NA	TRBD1	CASLLTGGYGYTF	TGTGCCAGTTTATTGACAGGGGGCTATGGCTACACCTTC
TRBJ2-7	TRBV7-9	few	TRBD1	CASSWTGDLEQYF	TGTGCCAGCAGCTGGACAGGGGACCTCGAGCAGTACTTC
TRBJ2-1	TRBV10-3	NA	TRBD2	CAIFNGTSGNNEQFF	TGTGCCATCTTTAACGGGACTAGCGGCAACAATGAGCAGTTCTTC
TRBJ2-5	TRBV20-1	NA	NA	CSATGRSQETQYF	TGCAGTGCTACGGGACGCAGCCAAGAGACCCAGTACTTC
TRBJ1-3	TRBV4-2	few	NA	CASSQEGGGHSGNTIYF	TGTGCCAGCAGCCAAGAAGGAGGGGGGCACTCTGGAAACACCATATATTTT
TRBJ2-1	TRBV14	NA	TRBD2	CACSQEPGLANNEQFF	TGTGCCTGCAGCCAAGAGCCGGGACTAGCGAACAATGAGCAGTTCTTC
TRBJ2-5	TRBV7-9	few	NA	CASSLALGPSGTNLGTQYF	TGTGCCAGCAGCTTAGCGTTGGGCCCGTCCGGGACGAATCTTGGGACCCAGTACTTC